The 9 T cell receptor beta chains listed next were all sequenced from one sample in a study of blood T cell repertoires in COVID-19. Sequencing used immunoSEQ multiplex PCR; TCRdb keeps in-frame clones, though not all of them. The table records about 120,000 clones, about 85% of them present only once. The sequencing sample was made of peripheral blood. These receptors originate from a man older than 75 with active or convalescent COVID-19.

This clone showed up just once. CDR3 sequence: CASSSTLAGGLFF. CDR3 nucleotide sequence: TGTGCCAGCAGCTCGACACTAGCGGGGGGACTGTTCTTC. This rearrangement joins TRBV7-3 to TRBJ2-1; 12 bases align to TRBD2. V shed 4 bases and J 15 bases; nucleotides not matched to a gene: 7. The CDR3 totals 13 residues. CDR1 is SGHTA, CDR2 FQGTGA, per germline.

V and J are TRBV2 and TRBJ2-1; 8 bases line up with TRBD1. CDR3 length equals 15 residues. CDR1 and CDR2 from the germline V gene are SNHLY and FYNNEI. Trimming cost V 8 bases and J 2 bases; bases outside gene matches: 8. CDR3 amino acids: CASSPDRGPYNEQFF. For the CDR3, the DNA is TGTGCCAGCTCACCTGACAGGGGACCCTACAATGAGCAGTTCTTC.

CDR3 DNA sequence: TGTGCCAGCAGCTTGGCCATACAGGTGTACACAGATACGCAGTATTTT. This sequence encodes CASSLAIQVYTDTQYF. The rearrangement links TRBV5-5 to TRBJ2-3, with a tentative D call TRBD1 (5 bases). Trimming cost V 0 bases and J 2 bases, with 13 bases left between them. The CDR3 runs 16 residues. Germline V CDR1 and CDR2: SGHKS, YYEKEE (reference sequence).

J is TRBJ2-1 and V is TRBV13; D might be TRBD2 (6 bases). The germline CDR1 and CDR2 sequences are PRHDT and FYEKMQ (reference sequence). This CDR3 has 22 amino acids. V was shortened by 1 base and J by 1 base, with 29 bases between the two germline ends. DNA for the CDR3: TGTGCCAGCAGCTTAGAAGGGGCGGGATCTCGGGACTGGTTCACTTCCTACAATGAGCAGTTCTTC. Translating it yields CASSLEGAGSRDWFTSYNEQFF.

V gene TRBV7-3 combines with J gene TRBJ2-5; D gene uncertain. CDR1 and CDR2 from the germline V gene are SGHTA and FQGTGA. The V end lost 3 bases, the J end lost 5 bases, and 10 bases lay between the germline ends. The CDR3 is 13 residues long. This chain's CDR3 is CASSLTWQETQYF. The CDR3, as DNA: TGTGCCAGCAGCTTGACATGGCAGGAGACCCAGTACTTC.

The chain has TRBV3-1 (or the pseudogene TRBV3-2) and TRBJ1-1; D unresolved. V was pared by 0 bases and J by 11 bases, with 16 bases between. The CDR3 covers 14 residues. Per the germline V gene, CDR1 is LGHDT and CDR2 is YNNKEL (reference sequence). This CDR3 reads CASSQESRPHVAFF. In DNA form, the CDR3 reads TGTGCCAGCAGCCAAGAATCGCGTCCTCACGTGGCTTTCTTT.

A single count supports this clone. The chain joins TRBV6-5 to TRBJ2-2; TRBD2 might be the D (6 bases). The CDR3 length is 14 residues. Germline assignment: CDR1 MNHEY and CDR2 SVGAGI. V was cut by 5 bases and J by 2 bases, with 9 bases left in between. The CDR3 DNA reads TGTGCCAGCAGTCGGGAGCACAACACCGGGGAGCTGTTTTTT. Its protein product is CASSREHNTGELFF.

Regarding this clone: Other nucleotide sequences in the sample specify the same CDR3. CDR3 sequence: CASSPGQGNSPLHF. Here the CDR3 DNA reads TGTGCCAGCTCACCGGGACAGGGTAACTCACCCCTCCACTTT. The chain is built from TRBV18 and TRBJ1-6, with TRBD1 matching over 9 bases. V lost 3 bases to trimming and J lost 10 bases; unmatched junction nucleotides: 4. Germline loops: CDR1 KGHSH, CDR2 LQKENI. The CDR3 has 14 amino acids. Together with reference TRBV18 and TRBJ1-6, the CDR3 gives the full variable domain: NAGVMQNPRHLVRRRGQEARLRCSPMKGHSHVYWYRQLPEEGLKFMVYLQKENIIDESGMPKERFSAEFPKEGPSILRIQQVVRGDSAAYFCASSPGQGNSPLHFGNGTRLTVT.

The CDR3: CASSVAGGGDTGELFF. In DNA, the CDR3 is TGTGCCAGCAGCGTAGCGGGGGGCGGAGACACCGGGGAGCTGTTTTTT. V is TRBV9 and J is TRBJ2-2; D is perhaps TRBD2 (7 bases). This CDR3 has 16 amino acids. The germline CDR1 and CDR2 sequences are SGDLS and YYNGEE. The V and J ends lost 0 bases and 3 bases respectively, with 12 bases between them.